The 3 T cell receptor beta chains below come from one sample, sequenced in a study of shared clonotypes between healthy human individuals. Assay: immunoSEQ multiplex PCR; the TCRdb copy retains only in-frame clones and omits some. The sample includes roughly 2.6 million clones, roughly nine tenths of them seen just once. Sequenced material: naive CD4+ T cells sorted from blood. The subset: CD45RA+ positively selected. The receptors shown here come from a young man in good health.

The V call is TRBV2, the J call TRBJ2-2; 9 bases line up with TRBD2. Germline CDR1 and CDR2: SNHLY and FYNNEI. This CDR3 contains 16 residues. The V segment lost 8 bases and the J segment 7 bases; nucleotides outside the gene matches: 14. The CDR3 sequence: CASWLAGPPQGGELFF. The CDR3 DNA sequence: TGTGCCAGCTGGCTAGCGGGACCGCCACAGGGCGGGGAGCTGTTTTTT. The full variable domain, completed using reference TRBV2 and TRBJ2-2, is EPEVTQTPSHQVTQMGQEVILRCVPISNHLYFYWYRQILGQKVEFLVSFYNNEISEKSEIFDDQFSVERPDGSNFTLKIRSTKLEDSAMYFCASWLAGPPQGGELFFGEGSRLTVL.

The rearrangement joins TRBV5-4 to TRBJ2-6; D perhaps matches TRBD1 (6 bases). Germline lookup yields CDR1 SGHNT and CDR2 YYREEE (reference sequence). CDR3 size: 19 residues. V dropped 1 base and J dropped 2 bases, with 19 bases sitting between them. CDR3 nucleotides: TGTGCCAGCAGCTTGATTCTGCCTTTGGGGGCAGCTGGGGCCAACGTCCTGACTTTC. Translating it yields CASSLILPLGAAGANVLTF. The full variable domain, with the rest looked up from reference TRBV5-4 and TRBJ2-6, is ETGVTQSPTHLIKTRGQQVTLRCSSQSGHNTVSWYQQALGQGPQFIFQYYREEENGRGNFPPRFSGLQFPNYSSELNVNALELDDSALYLCASSLILPLGAAGANVLTFGAGSRLTVL.

This clone was detected only a few times. The chain joins TRBV28 to TRBJ1-2, with D unresolved. CDR3 length equals 13 residues. Per germline, CDR1 MDHEN and CDR2 SYDVKM. With 2 bases removed from V and 3 bases from J, the gap between germline ends came to 7 bases. The CDR3 nucleotides are TGTGCCAGCAGTTTAAATCCGGACTATGGCTACACCTTC. Its translation: CASSLNPDYGYTF.